A single sample gave rise to the 27 T cell receptor beta chains below, sequenced in a study of sequential checkpoint blockade in melanoma. Sequenced by immunoSEQ multiplex PCR; TCRdb stores in-frame clones only, minus some. The sample shows roughly 20,000 clones, less than 30% of them seen only once. Treatment reported: randomized to nivolumab then ipilimumab (arm A) or the reverse (arm B). The source was tumor tissue (inferred from file names), collected from a patient given nivolumab and ipilimumab in sequence. The receptors originated from a human donor with melanoma.

The chain couples TRBV6-8 to TRBJ1-1; 9 bases are shared with TRBD1. With 6 bases clipped from V and 2 bases from J, the junction kept 7 bases outside the gene matches. CDR3 length: 15 residues. CDR1 is MNHGY and CDR2 is SAAAGT in the germline V gene. The CDR3: CASRPPTGGNTEAFF. The CDR3 region has the DNA TGTGCCAGCAGACCTCCTACAGGGGGCAACACTGAAGCTTTCTTT.

This clone was counted ten times or more. The chain is built from TRBV11-3 and TRBJ2-7, with D possibly called TRBD1 or TRBD2 (5 bases each). The CDR3 is made up of 14 amino acids. Germline values: CDR1 SGHNT, CDR2 YENEEA. V was trimmed by 5 bases and J by 2 bases, leaving 13 bases between them. The CDR3: CASSPRDGTYEQYF. Here the CDR3 DNA reads TGTGCCAGCAGCCCCCGGGACGGAACCTACGAGCAGTACTTC.

This clone has only a few counts. The genes are TRBV11-3 and TRBJ2-7, with 11 bases fitting TRBD2. With V trimmed by 6 bases and J by 4 bases, 11 bases remained unmatched. CDR1 is SGHNT and CDR2 is YENEEA in the germline V gene. The length of the CDR3 is 16 residues. The CDR3 DNA sequence: TGTGCCAGCAGACGCAGGGGGACTAGCGGAGATTACGAGCAGTACTTC. It codes for CASRRRGTSGDYEQYF.

The chain joins TRBV25-1 to TRBJ2-1; no firm D call. Germline V gene lookup returns CDR1 MGHDK and CDR2 SYGVNS. Trimming removed 1 base from V and 4 bases from J, with 14 bases in between. The CDR3 covers 16 residues. CDR3 coding DNA: TGTGCCAGCAGTGAATCTGGCGTTGGGCCATACAATGAGCAGTTCTTC. Protein sequence: CASSESGVGPYNEQFF. The full variable domain, with the rest looked up from reference TRBV25-1 and TRBJ2-1, is EADIYQTPRYLVIGTGKKITLECSQTMGHDKMYWYQQDPGMELHLIHYSYGVNSTEKGDLSSESTVSRIRTEHFPLTLESARPSHTSQYLCASSESGVGPYNEQFFGPGTRLTVL.

This chain joins TRBV29-1 and TRBJ1-1; D unclear. V shed 1 base and J shed 0 bases, with 12 bases lying between them. Germline CDR1 SQVTM, CDR2 ANQGSEA. The CDR3 loop spans 15 amino acids. The CDR3, as DNA: TGCAGCGTTGAAGCGTACGGGAGGCTGAACACTGAAGCTTTCTTT. Translation: CSVEAYGRLNTEAFF.

The CDR3 here is CASGDGRDGENIQYF. CDR3 coding DNA: TGTGCTAGTGGCGACGGTCGGGACGGCGAAAACATTCAGTACTTC. The V call is TRBV12-5, the J call TRBJ2-4, with D perhaps assigned TRBD1 or TRBD2 (5 bases each). The germline V gene encodes CDR1 LGHNT and CDR2 FRNRAP. The CDR3 extends over 15 amino acids. V lost 6 bases, J lost 5 bases, and 17 bases lay in between.

This clone is categorized as medium-sized. This rearrangement joins TRBV11-3 to TRBJ2-3; maybe TRBD1 (6 bases). V was cut by 2 bases and J by 1 base, with 13 bases left in between. This CDR3 spans 16 amino acids. The V gene's germline CDR1 is SGHNT and CDR2 YENEEA. The CDR3 nucleotides read TGTGCCAGCAGCTTACCAGGGGCTCCACGCACAGATACGCAGTATTTT. Translation: CASSLPGAPRTDTQYF.

The rearrangement uses TRBV9 and TRBJ2-1; unclear D gene. This CDR3 contains 14 residues. Trimming removed 0 bases from V and 7 bases from J, with 11 bases in between. Germline-derived CDR1 and CDR2 are SGDLS and YYNGEE. The CDR3 coding sequence is TGTGCCAGCAGCGTAGATCCAGCTTGGAATGAGCAGTTCTTC. The encoded protein is CASSVDPAWNEQFF.

This clone was counted at least ten times. This chain uses TRBV11-3 with TRBJ2-2, with no clear D. With 1 base removed from V and 3 bases from J, the gap between germline ends came to 6 bases. The CDR3 is 14 residues long. Per the germline V gene, CDR1 is SGHNT and CDR2 is YENEEA. The CDR3 sequence is CASSLVGHTGELFF. The CDR3 DNA reads TGTGCCAGCAGCTTAGTCGGCCACACCGGGGAGCTGTTTTTT. Complete variable domain (other parts from reference TRBV11-3 and TRBJ2-2): EAGVVQSPRYKIIEKKQPVAFWCNPISGHNTLYWYLQNLGQGPELLIRYENEEAVDDSQLPKDRFSAERLKGVDSTLKIQPAELGDSAVYLCASSLVGHTGELFFGEGSRLTVL.

The chain links TRBV9 to TRBJ2-1; TRBD1 aligns across 11 bases. Losses at the gene ends were 6 bases for V and 0 bases for J; bases not matched to a gene: 17. CDR1 is SGDLS, CDR2 YYNGEE, per germline. The CDR3 is 20 residues long. CDR3 sequence (DNA): TGTGCCAGCACACCCTCATGGACAGGGGGCAGGGGGAGCTCCTACAATGAGCAGTTCTTC. Residues: CASTPSWTGGRGSSYNEQFF.

This clone was counted a few times. The V gene is TRBV30, the J gene TRBJ1-5; D is unresolved. The CDR3 has 14 residues. Trimming pared 0 bases from V and 1 base from J, leaving 7 bases between. The germline CDR1 and CDR2 sequences are GTSNPN and SVGIG (reference sequence). In DNA form, the CDR3 reads TGTGCCTGGAGTGTAGCGGAGAGCAATCAGCCCCAGCATTTT. This encodes CAWSVAESNQPQHF.

This clone was seen a few times. This chain links TRBV9 with TRBJ2-1; D call uncertain. V was cut by 1 base and J by 5 bases, with 13 bases left in between. The V gene's germline CDR1 is SGDLS and CDR2 YYNGEE. CDR3 length equals 15 residues. In DNA, the CDR3 is TGTGCCAGCAGCGTACCCCCGGATTCCGACAATGAGCAGTTCTTC. Translated: CASSVPPDSDNEQFF.

The gene calls are TRBV19 and TRBJ2-1; 9 bases agree with TRBD2. Looked up from germline, CDR1 is LNHDA and CDR2 is SQIVND (reference sequence). The trim removed 7 bases at V and 7 bases at J, leaving 17 bases unmatched. This CDR3 contains 17 residues. This CDR3 is CASNSGIAGVGGNEQFF. The DNA of the CDR3 is TGTGCCAGTAACTCCGGGATAGCGGGAGTGGGGGGGAATGAGCAGTTCTTC.

This clone was recorded a few times. The chain carries TRBV14 and TRBJ2-7, with D hard to call. The CDR3 extends over 12 amino acids. Trimming stripped 5 bases from V and 1 base from J, with 6 bases between. CDR1 SGHDN and CDR2 FVKESK come from the germline V gene. CDR3 sequence reads: CASSGVSYEQYF. For the CDR3, the DNA is TGTGCCAGCAGCGGGGTTTCCTACGAGCAGTACTTC.

This rearrangement joins TRBV23-1 to TRBJ2-2; D unresolved. TRBV23-1 belongs to the ORF category, with a function that is uncertain. The CDR3 is made up of 13 amino acids. V was trimmed by 6 bases and J by 4 bases, leaving 9 bases between them. The CDR3 DNA reads TGCGCCAGCAGCTTGGACCTCACCGGGGAGCTGTTTTTT. Translated, it gives CASSLDLTGELFF.

There are a few counts of this clone. V is TRBV11-3 and J is TRBJ2-5, with unresolved D. The germline V gene has CDR1 SGHNT and CDR2 YENEEA. With 2 bases removed from V and 4 bases from J, the gap between germline ends came to 17 bases. The CDR3 spans 16 residues. The CDR3 reads CASSLSLPLSRETQYF. Written as DNA, the CDR3 is TGTGCCAGCAGCTTATCACTCCCGCTCTCGAGAGAGACCCAGTACTTC.

The chain links TRBV9 to TRBJ2-6; no clear D. The ends were cut back, 4 bases at V and 1 base at J, with 9 bases in the middle. This CDR3 is built from 15 residues. Germline CDR1 is SGDLS and CDR2 is YYNGEE. CDR3 coding DNA: TGTGCCAGCAGCCTCGGTCGGTCTGGGGCCAACGTCCTGACTTTC. This codes for CASSLGRSGANVLTF.

This clone was seen many times. This chain links TRBV6-8 with TRBJ2-1; tentative D call: TRBD2 (5 bases). Looked up from germline, CDR1 is MNHGY and CDR2 is SAAAGT. V was trimmed by 2 bases and J by 2 bases, leaving 10 bases between them. The CDR3 is 15 amino acids. The CDR3 nucleotides read TGTGCCAGCAGTTACCTGGGAGCCGCCTACAATGAGCAGTTCTTC. The encoded protein is CASSYLGAAYNEQFF.

This clone was counted between two and nine times. The chain links TRBV9 to TRBJ2-1; TRBD1 is a possible D gene (7 bases). The length of the CDR3 is 17 residues. The V end was cut by 4 bases, the J end by 0 bases, with 17 bases between. Germline V gives CDR1 SGDLS, CDR2 YYNGEE. The CDR3 sequence is CASSPIPGGSSYNEQFF. CDR3 DNA: TGTGCCAGCAGCCCAATCCCAGGGGGGAGCTCCTACAATGAGCAGTTCTTC.

V gene TRBV28 combines with J gene TRBJ2-3, with D perhaps matching TRBD2 (5 bases). V was trimmed by 5 bases and J by 3 bases, leaving 9 bases between them. The CDR3 covers 13 residues. CDR1 is MDHEN, CDR2 SYDVKM, per germline. The CDR3 sequence: CASSLGGTDTQYF. The CDR3 DNA reads as TGTGCCAGCAGTCTAGGAGGAACAGATACGCAGTATTTT.

This clone was observed a single time. The chain joins TRBV5-1 to TRBJ2-1, with 8 positions matching TRBD2. Trimming cost V 4 bases and J 6 bases; bases outside gene matches: 6. CDR3 length: 14 residues. The germline gives CDR1 SGHRS, CDR2 YFSETQ. CDR3 DNA sequence: TGCGCCAGCAGCCCCTCCGGGACTAGCAATGAGCAGTTCTTC. Protein: CASSPSGTSNEQFF.

The V and J genes are TRBV19 and TRBJ2-1; 10 bases fit TRBD2. This CDR3 region has 16 residues. The J segment lost 5 bases and the V segment lost 4 bases, leaving 8 bases of the junction unmatched. Germline-derived CDR1 and CDR2 are LNHDA and SQIVND (reference sequence). CDR3 bases: TGTGCCAGTAGTACCGGACTAGCGGCTGGGGACAATGAGCAGTTCTTC. Protein product: CASSTGLAAGDNEQFF. The whole variable domain, filled in from reference TRBV19 and TRBJ2-1, reads DGGITQSPKYLFRKEGQNVTLSCEQNLNHDAMYWYRQDPGQGLRLIYYSQIVNDFQKGDIAEGYSVSREKKESFPLTVTSAQKNPTAFYLCASSTGLAAGDNEQFFGPGTRLTVL.

CDR3 protein: CASSQFPVGMGTDTQYF. For the CDR3, the DNA is TGTGCCAGCAGCCAATTTCCGGTGGGGATGGGCACAGATACGCAGTATTTT. The chain carries TRBV14 and TRBJ2-3; D remains ambiguous. The CDR3 extends over 17 amino acids. V lost 2 bases to trimming and J lost 1 base, with 16 bases between them. Germline V gives CDR1 SGHDN, CDR2 FVKESK.

The rearrangement uses TRBV19 and TRBJ1-1, with D perhaps TRBD1 (6 bases). There are 15 residues in the CDR3. The V and J ends lost 5 bases and 0 bases respectively, with 13 bases between them. CDR1 is LNHDA and CDR2 is SQIVND in the germline V gene (reference sequence). The CDR3: CASSFRDRLNTEAFF. Written as DNA, the CDR3 is TGTGCCAGTAGTTTCCGTGACAGGTTGAACACTGAAGCTTTCTTT.

J is TRBJ2-1 and V is TRBV14, with D uncertain. V lost 4 bases and J lost 6, with 7 bases in between. CDR1 and CDR2 from the germline V gene are SGHDN and FVKESK. CDR3 length equals 12 residues. The CDR3 protein is CASSPTRNEQFF. Written as DNA, the CDR3 is TGTGCCAGCAGCCCCACGCGCAATGAGCAGTTCTTC.

The chain links TRBV5-1 to TRBJ2-5; the D is unclear. Trimming pared 5 bases from V and 1 base from J, leaving 15 bases between. The germline V gene encodes CDR1 SGHRS and CDR2 YFSETQ. The CDR3 is 15 amino acids. The CDR3 here is CASRPTKLSQETQYF. CDR3 DNA: TGCGCCAGCAGACCAACTAAGTTATCCCAAGAGACCCAGTACTTC.

This sequence joins TRBV28 and TRBJ2-6; D may correspond to TRBD1 or TRBD2 (5 bases each). CDR3 length: 14 residues. V gave up 7 bases and J gave up 2 bases, with 9 bases separating them. The germline V gene has CDR1 MDHEN and CDR2 SYDVKM. CDR3 DNA: TGTGCCAGCACGCAGGGACCTGGGGCCAACGTCCTGACTTTC. Its protein is CASTQGPGANVLTF.